This T cell receptor beta chain originates from a study of blood T cell repertoires in COVID-19. Turning to the study itself: Researchers got acute and convalescent COVID-19 samples from the United States, Italy and Spain. Sample material is recorded as cDNA or gDNA derived from T cells, B-cell-depleted T cells, or PBMCs.

Authors' processing steps: By means of reference gene primer amplification, nucleated cell counts were estimated. Sequenced by immunoSEQ multiplex PCR; TCRdb stores in-frame clones only, minus some. V and J calls and clone size are as listed in that table; D and trimming were resolved from the DNA. The data contain some 120,000 clones, approximately 80% of them singletons. The CDR3 region is 19 residues in length, termini included. To note about this clone: The DNA is omitted, as the CDR3 cannot be located on it reliably, and the CDR3 follows TCRdb's listing.

Sequencing used peripheral blood. This clonotype was obtained from a woman aged 70-85 years with acute or convalescent COVID-19. The rearrangement links TRBV21-1 to TRBJ2-6; the table's D call, TRBD2, was not checked against the DNA. TRBV21-1 is assigned pseudogene status. The CDR3 reads CASSKENSGVASGANVLTF.